This T cell receptor beta chain appears in the sequencing data of a study of T cells in severe cutaneous drug reactions. Findings of the study overall: One public TCRbeta CDR3 appeared in all seven blister samples, averaging roughly 15%. In carbamazepine-induced Stevens-Johnson syndrome or toxic epidermal necrolysis, TRBV12-4 averaged approximately 30% in blister cells and about 5.4% in PBMC.

The donors had carbamazepine-induced Stevens-Johnson syndrome or toxic epidermal necrolysis. Five Han Chinese and about six European CBZ-SJS/TEN patients gave blood repertoires. Germline V gene lookup returns CDR1 SGHTA and CDR2 FQGNSA. The CDR3 length is 14 residues. About this clonotype: Its target is unknown.

Libraries were made by iRepertoire multiplex PCR with TCR subtype-specific primers for bulk and single-cell sequencing. Each sample contributed roughly 95-500 ng of RNA for bulk libraries. TCRdb reprocessed the multiplex PCR reads, keeping one entry per CDR3 protein, no DNA. The sample's table shows 20,000 to 25,000 distinct CDR3 sequences. Sequences were obtained from PBMCs. This clonotype was sampled from a human donor with toxic epidermal necrolysis, a severe cutaneous drug reaction. V and J are TRBV7-2 and TRBJ2-5. The CDR3 here is CASSFGVAQETQYF.